The 7 T cell receptor beta chains given below trace back to one sample, sequenced in a study of CD4 and CD8 cells across lung adenocarcinoma regions. A single record per CDR3 protein comes from TCRdb applying MiXCR to the PCR reads. This table holds 16,000 or so distinct CDR3 sequences, just under 55% found once. The sample comprised CD8+ T cells from the center of a lung tumor. The receptors stem from a female donor with lung adenocarcinoma. The CD4 and CD8 labels of this study may be unreliable.

V and J are TRBV6-5 and TRBJ1-1, with 7 bases that match TRBD1. V gave up 4 bases and J gave up 10 bases; unmatched junction bases: 12. The CDR3 is made up of 14 amino acids. Germline lookup yields CDR1 MNHEY and CDR2 SVGAGI. For the CDR3, the DNA is TGTGCCAGCAGTTCAACTCCACGACAGGGAGCAGCTTTCTTT. Translating it yields CASSSTPRQGAAFF.

The gene calls are TRBV11-1 and TRBJ2-7; D gene unclear. This CDR3 contains 14 residues. V dropped 1 base and J dropped 3 bases, with 10 bases sitting between them. From germline, CDR1 is SGHAT and CDR2 FQDESV (reference sequence). The CDR3 DNA follows: TGTGCCAGCAGCTTAGGCGGTGTCAACTACGAGCAGTACTTC. It codes for CASSLGGVNYEQYF.

The chain carries TRBV10-3 and TRBJ2-3; 8 nucleotides align to TRBD2. This CDR3 region has 14 residues. With 11 bases clipped from V and 12 bases from J, the junction kept 19 bases outside the gene matches. CDR1 is ENHRY and CDR2 is SYGVKD in the germline V gene. The CDR3, as DNA: TGTGCCTCCATAGCGGGAATGAGCACAGATATTCAGTATTTT. It translates to CASIAGMSTDIQYF.

The J gene is TRBJ2-3, the V gene TRBV4-1, with 9 bases matching TRBD2. The CDR3 is 15 residues long. Trimming removed 7 bases from V and 2 bases from J; junction bases left unmatched: 7. Germline assignment: CDR1 MGHRA and CDR2 YSYEKL. CDR3 region: CASKRGGAYTDTQYF. For the CDR3, the DNA is TGCGCCAGCAAACGCGGGGGGGCCTACACAGATACGCAGTATTTT.

This chain links TRBV6-1 with TRBJ2-3; TRBD2 agrees at 8 bases. The CDR3 consists of 14 residues. Germline assignment: CDR1 MNHNS and CDR2 SASEGT. The CDR3 region is CAGSGGRDGDTQYF. CDR3 coding DNA: TGTGCGGGCTCGGGGGGGAGAGACGGAGATACGCAGTATTTT.

This chain uses TRBV27 with TRBJ2-4, with D perhaps TRBD2 (5 bases). Germline V gene sequence: CDR1 MNHEY, CDR2 SMNVEV (reference sequence). V dropped 5 bases and J dropped 2 bases, with 13 bases sitting between them. The CDR3 contains 15 residues. The DNA of the CDR3 is TGTGCCAGCAGTCCCACTCCGGGAACCAAAAACATTCAGTACTTC. Amino acids: CASSPTPGTKNIQYF.

Of note for this clonotype: The junction does not match germline at one end; this may be a read error. The J gene is TRBJ2-3, the V gene TRBV6-1, with D possibly matching TRBD1 (6 bases). The CDR3 loop spans 14 amino acids. In germline, CDR1 is MNHNS, CDR2 SASEGT. The CDR3 bases are TGTGCCAGCAGGGGGGCGTGGGGCAAAGACACGCAGTATTTC. Encoded protein: CASRGAWGKDTQYF.